The 8 T cell receptor beta chains below come from one sample, sequenced in a study of cytomegalovirus exposure and HLA in healthy donors. The primer mix had 60 Vbeta and 13 Jbeta primers. Some clones are missing from TCRdb's copy, which holds only in-frame ones; the method was immunoSEQ multiplex PCR. The data show roughly 170,000 clones, just under 80% seen once. What was sequenced was PBMCs. These TCRs come from a woman aged 45 to 65 in good health and CMV-seropositive.

CDR3 in DNA: TGTGCCAGCAGCTCTTGGACAGATAATTCACCCCTCCACTTT. It yields the protein CASSSWTDNSPLHF. V is TRBV5-6 and J is TRBJ1-6; D may be TRBD1 (6 bases). V dropped 3 bases and J dropped 5 bases, with 9 bases sitting between them. Germline CDR1 reads SGHDT; CDR2 reads YYEEEE. CDR3 length: 14 residues.

This rearrangement joins TRBV6-1 to TRBJ2-3; D uncertain. The CDR3 is 17 amino acids. Germline-derived CDR1 and CDR2 are MNHNS and SASEGT. Trimming cost V 2 bases and J 3 bases, with 18 bases left between them. The chain's CDR3 is CASSEMLMASPTDTQYF. CDR3 in DNA: TGTGCCAGCAGTGAAATGTTGATGGCAAGTCCAACAGATACGCAGTATTTT.

J is TRBJ2-1 and V is TRBV15; weak D call: TRBD1 (6 bases). Germline loops: CDR1 LNHNV, CDR2 YYDKDF (reference sequence). The CDR3 is made up of 14 amino acids. V lost 1 base to trimming and J lost 7 bases, with 11 bases between them. CDR3 residues: CATSRGQGWNEQFF. In DNA, the CDR3 is TGTGCCACCAGCAGAGGGCAGGGGTGGAATGAGCAGTTCTTC.

The V gene is TRBV6-4, the J gene TRBJ1-5; TRBD1 is a possible D gene (5 bases). V was pared by 4 bases and J by 2 bases, with 18 bases between. Germline assignment: CDR1 MRHNA and CDR2 SNTAGT. The CDR3 is 17 amino acids. The CDR3 DNA reads as TGTGCCAGCAGTGGGACGGAGGGGACCCTCCGCAATCAGCCCCAGCATTTT. It is translated as CASSGTEGTLRNQPQHF.

The chain recombines TRBV28 with TRBJ2-7, with D hard to call. Trimming stripped 2 bases from V and 0 bases from J, with 14 bases between. The germline CDR1 and CDR2 sequences are MDHEN and SYDVKM. The CDR3 runs to 16 residues. CDR3 sequence reads: CASSLPPVMASYEQYF. CDR3 in DNA: TGTGCCAGCAGTTTACCGCCAGTTATGGCCTCCTACGAGCAGTACTTC.

The CDR3 DNA reads as TGCAGTGCTTTCCTGGGTGGGCACCAGCATTTT. Its protein product is CSAFLGGHQHF. J is TRBJ1-5 and V is TRBV20-1; unclear D gene. This CDR3 has 11 amino acids. Germline assignment: CDR1 DFQATT and CDR2 SNEGSKA (reference sequence). V lost 5 bases to trimming and J lost 12 bases, with 14 bases between them.

The genes are TRBV15 and TRBJ1-2; D is unresolved. Germline V lookup: CDR1 LNHNV, CDR2 YYDKDF (reference sequence). V lost 1 base and J lost 5, with 8 bases in between. The CDR3 runs 13 residues. As DNA, the CDR3 is TGTGCCACCAGCAGAGCTGAGGTGTATGGCTACACCTTC. Encoded protein: CATSRAEVYGYTF.

In the case of this clone: Germline is not matched at one junction end, which may reflect a read error. This rearrangement joins TRBV29-1 to TRBJ1-2; 9 nucleotides match TRBD1. The CDR3 length is 13 residues. Germline assignment: CDR1 SQVTM and CDR2 ANQGSEA. CDR3 bases: TGCGGCGTTGATCGGACAGGGGTCTATGGCTACACCTTC. Protein product: CGVDRTGVYGYTF.